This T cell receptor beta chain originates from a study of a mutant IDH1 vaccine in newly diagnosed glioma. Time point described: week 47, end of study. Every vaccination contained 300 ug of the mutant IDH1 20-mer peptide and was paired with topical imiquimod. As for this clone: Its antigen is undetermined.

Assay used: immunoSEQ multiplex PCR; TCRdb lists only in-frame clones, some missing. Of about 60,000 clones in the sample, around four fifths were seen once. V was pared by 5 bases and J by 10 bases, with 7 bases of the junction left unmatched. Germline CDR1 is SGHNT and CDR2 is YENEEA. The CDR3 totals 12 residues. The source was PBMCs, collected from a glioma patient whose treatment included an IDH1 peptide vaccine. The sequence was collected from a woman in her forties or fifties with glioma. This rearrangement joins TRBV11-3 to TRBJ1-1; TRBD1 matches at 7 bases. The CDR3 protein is CASSVETGTAFF. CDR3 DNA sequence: TGTGCCAGCAGCGTTGAGACAGGGACAGCTTTCTTT. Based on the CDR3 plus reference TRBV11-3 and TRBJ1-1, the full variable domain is EAGVVQSPRYKIIEKKQPVAFWCNPISGHNTLYWYLQNLGQGPELLIRYENEEAVDDSQLPKDRFSAERLKGVDSTLKIQPAELGDSAVYLCASSVETGTAFFGQGTRLTVV.